This TCR beta chain is drawn from a study of T cell changes during pregnancy in multiple sclerosis. The V gene end was trimmed by 3 bases and the J gene end by 8 bases; junction bases not matched to a gene: 0. CDR3 length equals 14 residues. Germline V gene lookup returns CDR1 LNHNV and CDR2 YYDKDF (reference sequence). Libraries were prepared by immunoSEQ multiplex PCR; TCRdb keeps only in-frame clonotypes and omits some of them. The sample includes approximately 40,000 clones, around 89% of them seen just once. This receptor was taken from a female donor with multiple sclerosis, enrolled in a pregnancy study. The genes are TRBV15 and TRBJ2-1; TRBD2 matches 14 bases. Sequences were derived from CD4+ T cells from peripheral blood mononuclear cells, sampled in the first trimester of pregnancy. The CDR3 DNA reads TGTGCCACCAGCAGGGGACTAGCGGGAGATGAGCAGTTCTTC. This translates into CATSRGLAGDEQFF. Complete variable domain (other parts from reference TRBV15 and TRBJ2-1): DAMVIQNPRYQVTQFGKPVTLSCSQTLNHNVMYWYQQKSSQAPKLLFHYYDKDFNNEADTPDNFQSRRPNTSFCFLDIRSPGLGDTAMYLCATSRGLAGDEQFFGPGTRLTVL.